The rows below give T cell receptor beta chains drawn from one sample of a study of technical replicates of blood from several donors. Only in-frame clones appear in the TCRdb table, and some are missing; sequencing was by immunoSEQ multiplex PCR. The sample consists of roughly 76,000 clones, about 91% of them appearing once. Sample: T cells isolated from PBMCs. Receptors originate from a human donor in good health. Some clones in this sample may be carry-over from other donors' samples. Each CDR3 is given with its conserved first and last residue. A D gene is named only where the DNA matches it firmly. Clone size is stated in some rows and not others, as once, few, many or a class when expanded.

J gene | clone size | D gene | CDR3 length | V gene | CDR3 protein | CDR3 DNA
TRBJ2-7 | - | TRBD1 | 16 | TRBV7-9 | CASSILPGQGSYEQYF | TGTGCCAGCAGCATACTTCCGGGACAGGGATCCTACGAGCAGTACTTC
TRBJ2-7 | - | TRBD1 | 16 | TRBV27 | CASRTGQGGPGSEQYF | TGTGCCAGCAGAACGGGACAGGGTGGTCCCGGGAGCGAGCAGTACTTC
TRBJ2-6 | - | - | 13 | TRBV11-2 | CASSQSGANVLTF | TGTGCCAGCAGTCAATCTGGGGCCAACGTCCTGACTTTC
TRBJ2-7 | - | - | 12 | TRBV29-1 | CSVGQISYEQYF | TGCAGCGTCGGACAGATATCCTACGAGCAGTACTTC
TRBJ2-2 | - | - | 15 | TRBV28 | CASRVGTSYTGELFF | TGTGCCAGCAGGGTTGGGACTTCGTACACCGGGGAGCTGTTTTTT
TRBJ2-3 | - | - | 15 | TRBV10-3 | CAISDSLGGTDTQYF | TGTGCCATCAGTGACTCCTTAGGAGGAACAGATACGCAGTATTTT
TRBJ2-5 | - | TRBD2 | 14 | TRBV11-3 | CASSLPIAGETQYF | TGTGCCAGCAGCTTACCTATAGCGGGGGAGACCCAGTACTTC
TRBJ2-3 | - | TRBD2 | 16 | TRBV6-5 | CASSSPRAGGPDTQYF | TGTGCCAGCAGTTCCCCCAGAGCGGGAGGCCCAGATACGCAGTATTTT
TRBJ2-1 | - | - | 11 | TRBV9 | CASSVSGEQFF | TGTGCCAGCAGCGTAAGCGGTGAGCAGTTCTTC
TRBJ1-1 | - | - | 14 | TRBV10-3 | CAIRGLQGNTEAFF | TGTGCCATCAGGGGCCTACAGGGGAACACTGAAGCTTTCTTT
TRBJ2-1 | once | - | 16 | TRBV13 | CASSLEGGESYNEQFF | TGTGCCAGCAGCTTAGAAGGCGGGGAGTCCTACAATGAGCAGTTCTTC
TRBJ2-2 | - | TRBD2 | 16 | TRBV10-1 | CASSPGTSANTGELFF | TGCGCCAGCAGTCCCGGGACTAGCGCAAACACCGGGGAGCTGTTTTTT
TRBJ1-2 | - | TRBD1 | 14 | TRBV7-9 | CASSREPTGHGYTF | TGTGCCAGCAGCCGCGAACCGACAGGGCACGGCTACACCTTC
TRBJ1-5 | - | TRBD1 | 14 | TRBV2 | CASRFDRGDQPQHF | TGTGCCAGCAGATTTGACAGGGGAGATCAGCCCCAGCATTTT
TRBJ2-3 | - | TRBD2 | 15 | TRBV9 | CASSGREGSTDTQYF | TGTGCCAGCAGCGGGCGGGAGGGTAGCACAGATACGCAGTATTTT
TRBJ2-3 | - | - | 14 | TRBV27 | CASWRRGGADTQYF | TGTGCCAGCTGGCGACGGGGAGGCGCAGATACGCAGTATTTT